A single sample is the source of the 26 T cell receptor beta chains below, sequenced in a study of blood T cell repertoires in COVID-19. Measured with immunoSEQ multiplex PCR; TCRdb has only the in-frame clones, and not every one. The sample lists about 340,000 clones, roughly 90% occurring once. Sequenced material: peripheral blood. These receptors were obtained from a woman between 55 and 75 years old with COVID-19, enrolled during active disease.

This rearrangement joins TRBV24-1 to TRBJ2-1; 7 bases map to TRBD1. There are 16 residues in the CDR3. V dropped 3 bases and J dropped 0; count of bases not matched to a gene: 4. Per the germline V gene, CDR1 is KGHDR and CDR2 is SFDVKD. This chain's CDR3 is CATSDPGQDSYNEQFF. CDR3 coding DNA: TGTGCCACCAGTGATCCCGGACAGGACTCCTACAATGAGCAGTTCTTC.

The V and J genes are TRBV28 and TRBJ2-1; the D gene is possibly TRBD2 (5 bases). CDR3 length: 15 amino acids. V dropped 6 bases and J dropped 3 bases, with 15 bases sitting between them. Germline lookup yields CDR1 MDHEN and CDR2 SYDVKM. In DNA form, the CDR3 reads TGTGCCAGCAGCCAATTGAGGGCTGGCTACAATGAGCAGTTCTTC. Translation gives CASSQLRAGYNEQFF. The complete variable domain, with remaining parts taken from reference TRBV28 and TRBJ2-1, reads DVKVTQSSRYLVKRTGEKVFLECVQDMDHENMFWYRQDPGLGLRLIYFSYDVKMKEKGDIPEGYSVSREKKERFSLILESASTNQTSMYLCASSQLRAGYNEQFFGPGTRLTVL.

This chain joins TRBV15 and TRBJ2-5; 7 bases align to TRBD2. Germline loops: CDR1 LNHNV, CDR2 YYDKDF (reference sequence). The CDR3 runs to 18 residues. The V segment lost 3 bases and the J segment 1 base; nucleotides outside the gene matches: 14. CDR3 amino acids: CATSRTRGGEGPQETQYF. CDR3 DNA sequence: TGTGCCACCAGCAGGACCCGGGGAGGGGAGGGCCCCCAAGAGACCCAGTACTTC. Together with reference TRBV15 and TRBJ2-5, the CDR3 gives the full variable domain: DAMVIQNPRYQVTQFGKPVTLSCSQTLNHNVMYWYQQKSSQAPKLLFHYYDKDFNNEADTPDNFQSRRPNTSFCFLDIRSPGLGDTAMYLCATSRTRGGEGPQETQYFGPGTRLLVL.

For the CDR3, the DNA is TGTGCCAGCACCATTGGGGCCAGCCAGGGGGTCTATGGCTACACCTTC. This gives the protein CASTIGASQGVYGYTF. The V and J genes are TRBV5-8 and TRBJ1-2; TRBD1 matches at 7 bases. The V segment lost 6 bases and the J segment 4 bases; nucleotides outside the gene matches: 15. The germline V gene has CDR1 SGHTS and CDR2 YDEGEE. CDR3 length equals 16 residues.

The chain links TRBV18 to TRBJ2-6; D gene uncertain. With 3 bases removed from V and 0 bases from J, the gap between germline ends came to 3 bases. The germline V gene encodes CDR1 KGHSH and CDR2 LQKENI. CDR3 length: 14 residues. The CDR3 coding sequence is TGTGCCAGCTCACCTAACTCTGGGGCCAACGTCCTGACTTTC. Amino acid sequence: CASSPNSGANVLTF. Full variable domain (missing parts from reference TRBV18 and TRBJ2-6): NAGVMQNPRHLVRRRGQEARLRCSPMKGHSHVYWYRQLPEEGLKFMVYLQKENIIDESGMPKERFSAEFPKEGPSILRIQQVVRGDSAAYFCASSPNSGANVLTFGAGSRLTVL.

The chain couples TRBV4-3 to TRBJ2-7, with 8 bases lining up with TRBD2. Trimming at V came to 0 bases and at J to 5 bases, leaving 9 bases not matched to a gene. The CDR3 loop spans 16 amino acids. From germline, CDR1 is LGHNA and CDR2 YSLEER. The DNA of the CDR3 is TGCGCCAGCAGCCAAGATCGGGAGGGCACTTCCCACGAGCAGTACTTC. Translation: CASSQDREGTSHEQYF.

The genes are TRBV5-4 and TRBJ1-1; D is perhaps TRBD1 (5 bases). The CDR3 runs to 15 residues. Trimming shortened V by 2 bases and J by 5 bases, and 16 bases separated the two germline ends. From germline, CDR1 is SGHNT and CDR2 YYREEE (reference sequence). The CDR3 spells CASSFLDGAGTEAFF. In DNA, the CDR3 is TGTGCCAGCAGCTTTTTGGATGGGGCAGGAACTGAAGCTTTCTTT.

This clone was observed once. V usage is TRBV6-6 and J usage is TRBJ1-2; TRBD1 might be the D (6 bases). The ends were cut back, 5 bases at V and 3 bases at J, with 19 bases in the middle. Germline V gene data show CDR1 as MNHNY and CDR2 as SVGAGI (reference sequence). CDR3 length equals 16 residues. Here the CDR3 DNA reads TGTGCCAGCAGTCCCCGACAGGACCGATCGCACTATGGCTACACCTTC. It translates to CASSPRQDRSHYGYTF.

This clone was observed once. The CDR3 spells CSVATGGGNQPQHF. The CDR3 region has the DNA TGCAGCGTTGCGACAGGGGGAGGCAATCAGCCCCAGCATTTT. The chain has TRBV29-1 and TRBJ1-5, with TRBD1 identical over 9 bases. The CDR3 is made up of 14 amino acids. J gave up 2 bases and V 4 bases, and 3 bases lay outside the gene matches. CDR1 and CDR2 (germline): SQVTM, ANQGSEA.

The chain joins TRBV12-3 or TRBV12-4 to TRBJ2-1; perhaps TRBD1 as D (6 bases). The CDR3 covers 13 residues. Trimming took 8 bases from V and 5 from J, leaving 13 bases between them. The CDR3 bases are TGTGCCAGCCGGCGGCAGGGGAACAATGAGCAGTTCTTC. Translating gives CASRRQGNNEQFF.

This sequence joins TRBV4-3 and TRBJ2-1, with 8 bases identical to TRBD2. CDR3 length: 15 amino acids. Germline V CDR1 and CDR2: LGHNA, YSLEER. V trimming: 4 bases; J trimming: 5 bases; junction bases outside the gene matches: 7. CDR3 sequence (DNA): TGCGCCAGCAGCCGGAAGGGACTAGATAACAATGAGCAGTTCTTC. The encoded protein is CASSRKGLDNNEQFF.

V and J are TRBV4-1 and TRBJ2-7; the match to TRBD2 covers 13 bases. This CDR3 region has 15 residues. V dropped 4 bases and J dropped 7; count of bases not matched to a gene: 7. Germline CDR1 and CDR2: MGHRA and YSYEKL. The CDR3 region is CASSLSLGLAGEQYF. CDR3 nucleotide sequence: TGCGCCAGCAGCCTCTCCCTGGGACTAGCGGGAGAGCAGTACTTC.

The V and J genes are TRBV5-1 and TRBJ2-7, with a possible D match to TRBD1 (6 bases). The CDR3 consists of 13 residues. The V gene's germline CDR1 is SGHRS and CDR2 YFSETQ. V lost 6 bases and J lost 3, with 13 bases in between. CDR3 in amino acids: CASKTGSNYEQYF. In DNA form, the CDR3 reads TGCGCCAGCAAGACAGGCTCCAACTACGAGCAGTACTTC.

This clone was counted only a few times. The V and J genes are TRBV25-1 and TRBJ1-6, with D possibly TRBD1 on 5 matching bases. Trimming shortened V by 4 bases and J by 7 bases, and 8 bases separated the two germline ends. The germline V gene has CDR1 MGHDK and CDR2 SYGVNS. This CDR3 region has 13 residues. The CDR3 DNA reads TGTGCCAGCAGTGGGAGACAGAATTCACCCCTCCACTTT. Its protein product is CASSGRQNSPLHF.

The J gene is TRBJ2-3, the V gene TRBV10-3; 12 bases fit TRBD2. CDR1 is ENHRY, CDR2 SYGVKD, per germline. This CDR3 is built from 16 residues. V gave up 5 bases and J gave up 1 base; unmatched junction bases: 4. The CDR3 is CAISPTSGRRTDTQYF. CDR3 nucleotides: TGTGCCATCAGTCCGACTAGCGGGAGACGCACAGATACGCAGTATTTT.

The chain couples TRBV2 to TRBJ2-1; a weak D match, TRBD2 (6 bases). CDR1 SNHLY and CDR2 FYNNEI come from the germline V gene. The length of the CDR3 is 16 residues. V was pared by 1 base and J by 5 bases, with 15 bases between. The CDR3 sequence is CASSEVWGRKNNEQFF. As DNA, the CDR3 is TGTGCCAGCAGTGAAGTTTGGGGGAGGAAAAACAATGAGCAGTTCTTC.

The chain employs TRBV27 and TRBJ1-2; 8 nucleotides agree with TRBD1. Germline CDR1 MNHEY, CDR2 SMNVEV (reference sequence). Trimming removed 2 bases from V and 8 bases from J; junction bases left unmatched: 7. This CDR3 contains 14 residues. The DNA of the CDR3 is TGTGCCAGCAGTTTAGTCCAGGGGGCGCAGGGCTACACCTTC. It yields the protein CASSLVQGAQGYTF.

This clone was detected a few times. Written as DNA, the CDR3 is TGTGCCTGGACTTGGGGGGGCGAGGCTTTCTTT. Translating gives CAWTWGGEAFF. V gene TRBV30 combines with J gene TRBJ1-1, with D perhaps TRBD1 (6 bases). V dropped 4 bases and J dropped 11 bases, with 14 bases sitting between them. The germline V gene has CDR1 GTSNPN and CDR2 SVGIG (reference sequence). The CDR3 loop spans 11 amino acids.

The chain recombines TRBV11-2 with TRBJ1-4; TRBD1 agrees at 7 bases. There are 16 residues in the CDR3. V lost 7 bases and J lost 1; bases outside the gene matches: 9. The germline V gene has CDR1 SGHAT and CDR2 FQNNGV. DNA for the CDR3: TGTGCCAGCAAGACAGACAGGGCCGGAACTAATGAAAAACTGTTTTTT. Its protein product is CASKTDRAGTNEKLFF.

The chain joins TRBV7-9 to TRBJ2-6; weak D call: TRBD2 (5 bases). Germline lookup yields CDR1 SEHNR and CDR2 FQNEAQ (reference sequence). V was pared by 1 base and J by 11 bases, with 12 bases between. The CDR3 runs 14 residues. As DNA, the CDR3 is TGTGCCAGCAGCTTAGGACTATCGGAAGACGTCCTGACTTTC. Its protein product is CASSLGLSEDVLTF.

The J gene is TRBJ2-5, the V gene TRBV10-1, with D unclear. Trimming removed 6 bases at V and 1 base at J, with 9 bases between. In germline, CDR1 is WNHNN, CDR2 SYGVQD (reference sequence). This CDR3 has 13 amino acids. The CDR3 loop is CASSRQLQETQYF. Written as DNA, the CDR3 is TGCGCCAGCAGCCGACAACTCCAAGAGACCCAGTACTTC.

DNA for the CDR3: TGTGCCAGCAGCTGGAGGCCCCCGGGACAGTCAAACACCGGGGAGCTGTTTTTT. It yields the protein CASSWRPPGQSNTGELFF. This sequence joins TRBV5-5 and TRBJ2-2; 7 bases are shared with TRBD1. V dropped 3 bases and J dropped 2; count of bases not matched to a gene: 13. The CDR3 is 18 residues long. Germline CDR1 and CDR2: SGHKS and YYEKEE (reference sequence).

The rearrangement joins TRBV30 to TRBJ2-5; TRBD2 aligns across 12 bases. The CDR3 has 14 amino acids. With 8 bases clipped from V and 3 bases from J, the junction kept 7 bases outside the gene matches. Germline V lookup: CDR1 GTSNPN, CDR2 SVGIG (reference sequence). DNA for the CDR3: TGTGCCGGGGGGACTAGCGGGCTTGAAGAGACCCAGTACTTC. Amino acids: CAGGTSGLEETQYF.

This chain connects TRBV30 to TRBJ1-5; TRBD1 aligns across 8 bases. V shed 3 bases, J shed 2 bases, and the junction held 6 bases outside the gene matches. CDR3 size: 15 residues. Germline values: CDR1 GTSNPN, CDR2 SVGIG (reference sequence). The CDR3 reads CAWSPGTGRNQPQHF. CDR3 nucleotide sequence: TGTGCCTGGAGCCCCGGGACAGGACGCAATCAGCCCCAGCATTTT.

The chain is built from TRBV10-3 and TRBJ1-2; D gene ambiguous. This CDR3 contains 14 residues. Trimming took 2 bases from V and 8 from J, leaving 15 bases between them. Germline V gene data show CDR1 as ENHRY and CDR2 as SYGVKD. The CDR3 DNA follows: TGTGCCATCAGTGAGGCTGACGGGGTCCGCGGCTACACCTTC. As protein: CAISEADGVRGYTF.

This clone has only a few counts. The CDR3: CASSLGQYRGHSNQPQHF. DNA of the CDR3: TGTGCCAGCAGCTTAGGGCAGTATCGGGGACATAGCAATCAGCCCCAGCATTTT. This sequence joins TRBV7-8 and TRBJ1-5; D might be TRBD1 (6 bases). Germline V CDR1 and CDR2: SGHVS, FQNEAQ. CDR3 length: 18 residues. V dropped 1 base and J dropped 0 bases, with 16 bases sitting between them.